The clone carrying this TCR delta chain is labeled as hyperexpanded. This sample includes further DNA sequences coding for the same CDR3. This sample is part of a study of gamma-delta T cells after stem cell transplantation. The J segment lost 7 bases and the V segment lost 0 bases, leaving 17 bases of the junction unmatched. CDR1 and CDR2 from the germline V gene are GEAIGNYY and EKD. This CDR3 has 19 amino acids. TCRdb re-processed the RT-PCR reads via CATT. The sample yields about 3,000 delta-chain clones, approximately 4.5% seen once. The TCR originated in a human donor. It is not recorded whose cells these are; they may come from a transplant donor. The rearrangement links TRDV2 to TRDJ1; 12 nucleotides agree with TRDD3. What was sequenced was gamma-delta T cells. In DNA, the CDR3 is TGTGCCTGTGACACCATTCTACTGGGGGATACAGAAGGGACGGGTAAACTCATCTTT. Translated, it gives CACDTILLGDTEGTGKLIF.